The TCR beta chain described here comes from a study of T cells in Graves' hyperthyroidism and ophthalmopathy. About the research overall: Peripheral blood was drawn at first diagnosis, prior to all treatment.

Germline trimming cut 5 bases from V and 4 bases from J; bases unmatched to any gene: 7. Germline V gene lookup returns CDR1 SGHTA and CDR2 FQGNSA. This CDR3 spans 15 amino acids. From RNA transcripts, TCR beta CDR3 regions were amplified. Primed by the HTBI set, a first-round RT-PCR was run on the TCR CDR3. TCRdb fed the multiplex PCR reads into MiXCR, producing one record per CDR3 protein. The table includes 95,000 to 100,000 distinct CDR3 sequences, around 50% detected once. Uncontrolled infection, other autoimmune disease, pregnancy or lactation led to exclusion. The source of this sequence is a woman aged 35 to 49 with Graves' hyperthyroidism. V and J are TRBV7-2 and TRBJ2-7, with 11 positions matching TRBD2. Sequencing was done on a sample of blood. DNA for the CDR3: TGTGCCAGCAGCCGATGGACTAGCGGGCAATACGAGCAGTACTTC. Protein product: CASSRWTSGQYEQYF.